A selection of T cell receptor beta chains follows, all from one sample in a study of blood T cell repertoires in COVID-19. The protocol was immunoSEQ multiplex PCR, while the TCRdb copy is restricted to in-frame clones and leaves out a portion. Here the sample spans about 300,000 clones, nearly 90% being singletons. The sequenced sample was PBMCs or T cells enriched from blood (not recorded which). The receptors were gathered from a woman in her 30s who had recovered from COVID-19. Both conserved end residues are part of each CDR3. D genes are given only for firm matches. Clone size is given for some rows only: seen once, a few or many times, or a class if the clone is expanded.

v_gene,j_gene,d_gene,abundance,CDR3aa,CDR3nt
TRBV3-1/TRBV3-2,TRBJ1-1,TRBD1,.,CASSPGGVGTEAFF,TGTGCCAGCAGCCCAGGGGGCGTCGGCACTGAAGCTTTCTTT
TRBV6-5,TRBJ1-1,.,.,CASTPWGGQTEAFF,TGTGCCAGCACCCCCTGGGGGGGGCAGACTGAAGCTTTCTTT
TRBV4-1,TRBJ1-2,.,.,CASSQDLEQNYGYTF,TGCGCCAGCAGCCAAGATCTGGAGCAAAACTATGGCTACACCTTC
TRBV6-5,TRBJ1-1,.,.,CASAYRLSGTEAFF,TGTGCCAGCGCTTACAGGCTTTCTGGCACTGAAGCTTTCTTT
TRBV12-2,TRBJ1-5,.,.,CASRRDRALLPDQQPQHF,TGTGCAAGTCGCCGTGACAGGGCTTTACTCCCGGATCAACAGCCCCAGCATTTT
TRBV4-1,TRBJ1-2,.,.,CASSRELGAANYGYTF,TGCGCCAGCAGCCGAGAGCTGGGGGCAGCTAACTATGGCTACACCTTC
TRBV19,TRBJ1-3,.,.,CASSIGQSGNTIYF,TGTGCCAGTAGTATAGGGCAGTCCGGAAACACCATATATTTT
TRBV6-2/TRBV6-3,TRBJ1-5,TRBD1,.,CASSPSTGGQHNQPQHF,TGTGCCAGCAGTCCATCGACAGGGGGCCAACATAATCAGCCCCAGCATTTT
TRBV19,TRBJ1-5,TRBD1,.,CASSIGGTDQPQHF,TGTGCCAGTAGTATAGGGGGGACAGATCAGCCCCAGCATTTT
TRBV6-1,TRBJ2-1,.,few,CASSEDRVTYNEQFF,TGTGCCAGCAGTGAAGACAGGGTTACCTACAATGAGCAGTTCTTC
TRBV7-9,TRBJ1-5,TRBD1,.,CASSLALTGGLGQPQHF,TGTGCCAGCAGCTTAGCGCTCACAGGGGGCTTGGGTCAGCCCCAGCATTTT
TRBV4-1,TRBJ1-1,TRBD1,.,CASSQAQGDTEAFF,TGCGCCAGCAGCCAAGCTCAGGGGGACACTGAAGCTTTCTTT
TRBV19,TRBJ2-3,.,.,CASSITTGRRDTQYF,TGTGCCAGTAGTATTACAACAGGGCGAAGAGATACGCAGTATTTT
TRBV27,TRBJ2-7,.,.,CASSGKTGTYEQYF,TGTGCCAGCAGTGGTAAGACAGGTACCTACGAGCAGTACTTC
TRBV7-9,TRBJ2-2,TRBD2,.,CASSPARLAGGLTGELFF,TGTGCCAGCAGCCCCGCGCGGCTAGCGGGGGGACTCACCGGGGAGCTGTTTTTT
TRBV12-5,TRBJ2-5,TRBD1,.,CASGSDRGIQETQYF,TGTGCTAGTGGAAGTGACAGGGGAATCCAAGAGACCCAGTACTTC
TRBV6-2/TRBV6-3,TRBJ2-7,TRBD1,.,CASSRDRGGYEQYF,TGTGCCAGCAGCCGCGACAGGGGAGGCTACGAGCAGTACTTC
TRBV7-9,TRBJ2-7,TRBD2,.,CASSREGNYEQYF,TGTGCCAGCAGCCGGGAGGGAAACTACGAGCAGTACTTC
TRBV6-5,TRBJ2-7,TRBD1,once,CASSYDRGPYEQYF,TGTGCCAGCAGTTACGACAGGGGCCCCTACGAGCAGTACTTC
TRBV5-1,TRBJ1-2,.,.,CASSLDGAPNYGYTF,TGCGCCAGCAGCTTGGATGGGGCACCCAACTATGGCTACACCTTC
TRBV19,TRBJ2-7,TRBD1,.,CASRGQTSSYEQYF,TGTGCCAGTAGGGGACAGACGAGTTCCTACGAGCAGTACTTC
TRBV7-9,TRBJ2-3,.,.,CASQDYTSTDTQYF,TGTGCCAGCCAGGACTACACCAGCACAGATACGCAGTATTTT